This T cell receptor (beta chain) was captured by sequencing in a study of blood T cell repertoires in COVID-19. At the level of the study: Italy, Spain and the United States were the sources of the convalescent and acute COVID-19 samples. PBMCs, B-cell-depleted T cells, or T cells were the source of the cDNA or gDNA that made up the material.

Original processing notes: How many nucleated cells were present was estimated from reference gene primer amplification. Repertoires were generated with immunoSEQ multiplex PCR, while TCRdb's copy carries only in-frame clones and drops some. V and J calls and clone size are copied from that table; D and trimming were computed from the DNA. The data contain around 150,000 clones, around 84% of them singletons. This clonotype was obtained from a man between 65 and 80 years old with acute or convalescent COVID-19. Sequenced material: peripheral blood.

CDR3 in DNA: TGTGCCAGCAGTTTTAGCGGGGGGGCCTCCTACAATGAGCAGTTCTTC. Translated: CASSFSGGASYNEQFF. This chain uses TRBV27 with TRBJ2-1; 11 bases map to TRBD2. The CDR3 loop spans 16 amino acids. Trimming removed 3 bases from V and 0 bases from J; junction bases left unmatched: 1. Germline CDR1 and CDR2: MNHEY and SMNVEV (reference sequence).